The present TCR beta chain was sequenced within a study of blood T cells in healthy people across ages. As for the study in general: Template switching caught about one barcoded beta molecule for each two T cells.

In the case of this clonotype: Its antigen is unknown.

Study results and limitations: Without sorted subsets, naive and antigen-experienced compartments could not be conclusively compared.

Germline CDR1 SNHLY, CDR2 FYNNEI. The CDR3 is made up of 16 amino acids. With 5 bases clipped from V and 0 bases from J, the junction kept 4 bases outside the gene matches. Primed by a sample-barcoded 5' primer and a J-beta primer mix, a second PCR proceeded for about 7 to 12 cycles. Via MiXCR, TCRdb re-called the 5' RACE reads, giving one row per CDR3 protein. The repertoire holds around 1,100,000 distinct CDR3 sequences, around two fifths seen once, with about 12% in the top ten. V gene TRBV2 combines with J gene TRBJ2-6; 7 positions match TRBD1. The TCR originated in a young man in good health. The material sequenced was blood. The CDR3 DNA follows: TGTGCCAGCAGTCGGGACAGAGTCTCTGGGGCCAACGTCCTGACTTTC. Protein: CASSRDRVSGANVLTF.